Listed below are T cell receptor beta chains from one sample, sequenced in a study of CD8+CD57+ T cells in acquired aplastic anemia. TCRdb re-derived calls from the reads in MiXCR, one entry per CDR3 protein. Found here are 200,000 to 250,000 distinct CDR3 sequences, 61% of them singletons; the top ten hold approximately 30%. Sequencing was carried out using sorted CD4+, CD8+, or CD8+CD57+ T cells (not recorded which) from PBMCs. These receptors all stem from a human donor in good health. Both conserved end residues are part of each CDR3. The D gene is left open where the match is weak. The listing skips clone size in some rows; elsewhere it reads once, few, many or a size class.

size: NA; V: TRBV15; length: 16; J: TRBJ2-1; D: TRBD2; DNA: TGTGCCACCAGCAGCTCCAGGTCGGGGGGGGTTAATGAGCAGTTCTTC; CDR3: CATSSSRSGGVNEQFF
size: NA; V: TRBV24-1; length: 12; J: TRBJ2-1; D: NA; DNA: TGTGCCACCAAGGGGGGGTACAATGAGCAGTTCTTC; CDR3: CATKGGYNEQFF
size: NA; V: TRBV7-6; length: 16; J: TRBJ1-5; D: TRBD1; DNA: TGTGCCAGCAGCCACACCGGGACAGTTGACAATCAGCCCCAGCATTTT; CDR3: CASSHTGTVDNQPQHF
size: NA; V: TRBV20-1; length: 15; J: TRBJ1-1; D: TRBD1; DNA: TGCAGTGCTAGAGAGTGGGGGACAGGGAACACTGAAGCTTTCTTT; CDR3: CSAREWGTGNTEAFF
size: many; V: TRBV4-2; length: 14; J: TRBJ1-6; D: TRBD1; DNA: TGTGCCAGCACCCCCGGGACAGATAATTCACCCCTCCACTTT; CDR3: CASTPGTDNSPLHF
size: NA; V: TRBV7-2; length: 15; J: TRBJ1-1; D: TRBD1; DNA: TGTGCCAGCAGCTTGACAGGGCAAGCGAACACTGAAGCTTTCTTT; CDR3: CASSLTGQANTEAFF
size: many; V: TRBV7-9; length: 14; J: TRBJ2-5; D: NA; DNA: TGTGCCAGCAGCTTAGTAGTCTCCGAAGAGACCCAGTACTTC; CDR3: CASSLVVSEETQYF
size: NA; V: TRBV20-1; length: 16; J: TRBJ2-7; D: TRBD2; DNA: TGCAGTGCTTCAGGGGGGACTAGCGGGGCCTCCTACGAGCAGTACTTC; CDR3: CSASGGTSGASYEQYF
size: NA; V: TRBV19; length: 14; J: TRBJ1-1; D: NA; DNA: TGTGCCAGTAGTCAAGTTGCGGGTGGCACTGAAGCTTTCTTT; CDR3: CASSQVAGGTEAFF
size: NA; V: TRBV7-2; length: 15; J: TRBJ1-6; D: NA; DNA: TGTGCCAGCAGACCCCGGAATGGAGGGTATTCACCCCTCCACTTT; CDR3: CASRPRNGGYSPLHF
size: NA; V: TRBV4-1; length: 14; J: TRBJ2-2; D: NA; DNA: TGCGCCAGCCGCCCAGGGGGGTACACCGGGGAGCTGTTTTTT; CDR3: CASRPGGYTGELFF
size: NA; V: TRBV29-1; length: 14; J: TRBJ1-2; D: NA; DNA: TGCAGCGTTGACCCAGGACATACTAACTATGGCTACACCTTC; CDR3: CSVDPGHTNYGYTF
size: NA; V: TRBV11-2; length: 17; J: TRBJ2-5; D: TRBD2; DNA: TGTGCCAGCAGCTCGGGGACTAGCGGGGGCGGACGTGTGGCCCAGTACTTC; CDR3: CASSSGTSGGGRVAQYF
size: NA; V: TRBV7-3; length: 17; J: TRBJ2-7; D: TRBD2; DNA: TGTGCCAGCAGCTTAGGGTCTTCGGCTAGCGGGAGCTACGAGCAGTACTTC; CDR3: CASSLGSSASGSYEQYF
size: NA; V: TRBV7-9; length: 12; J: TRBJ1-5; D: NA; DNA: TGTGCCAGCAGCCCGCTGGAACAGCCCCAGCATTTT; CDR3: CASSPLEQPQHF
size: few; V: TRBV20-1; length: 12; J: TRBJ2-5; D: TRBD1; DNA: TGCAGTGCTGTAACAGGGGGAACCACCCAGTACTTC; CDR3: CSAVTGGTTQYF
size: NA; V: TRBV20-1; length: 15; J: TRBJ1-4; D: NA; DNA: TGCAGTGCTAGAGATATCCGGGACGGGAGTGAAAAACTGTTTTTT; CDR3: CSARDIRDGSEKLFF
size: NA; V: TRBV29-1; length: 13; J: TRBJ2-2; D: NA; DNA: TGCAGCGTTGCACAGGGGAACACCGGGGAGCTGTTTTTT; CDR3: CSVAQGNTGELFF
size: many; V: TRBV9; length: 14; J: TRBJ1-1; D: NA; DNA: TGTGCCAGCAGCGTAGGGATGGGGAGGGAGGGAGCTTTCTTT; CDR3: CASSVGMGREGAFF
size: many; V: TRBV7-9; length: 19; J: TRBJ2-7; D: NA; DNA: TGTGCCAGCAGCTCCTTTAGGGCTTCTACCGGGACAACCCCCTACGAGCAGTACTTC; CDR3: CASSSFRASTGTTPYEQYF
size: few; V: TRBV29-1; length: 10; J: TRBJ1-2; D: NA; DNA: TGCAGCGTTGAAGAAGGGTCACGCACCTTC; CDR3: CSVEEGSRTF
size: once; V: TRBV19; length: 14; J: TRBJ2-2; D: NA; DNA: TGTGCCAGTAGTATCTCAGGGGACACCGGGGAGCTGTTTTTT; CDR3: CASSISGDTGELFF
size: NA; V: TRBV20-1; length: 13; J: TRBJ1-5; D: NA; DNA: TGCAGTGCTAGAGATCGGTCAGACGGCCCCCAGCATTTT; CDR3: CSARDRSDGPQHF
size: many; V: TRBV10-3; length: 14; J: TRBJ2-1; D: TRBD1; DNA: TGTGCCATCTCGGACAGGGGACCCTACAATGAGCAGTTCTTC; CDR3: CAISDRGPYNEQFF
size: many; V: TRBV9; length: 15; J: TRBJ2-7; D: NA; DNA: TGTGCCAGCAGCGTAGGCCAGGGGTCCCTCTACGAGCAGTACTTC; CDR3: CASSVGQGSLYEQYF
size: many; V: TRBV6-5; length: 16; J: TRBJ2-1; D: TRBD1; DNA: TGTGCCAGCAGCGAGGGACAGGGGATCTCCTACAATGAGCAGTTCTTC; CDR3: CASSEGQGISYNEQFF
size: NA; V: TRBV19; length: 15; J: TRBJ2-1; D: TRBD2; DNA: TGTGCCAGCAGCAAAACCGGCGGGGGGGCTGGCGAGCAGTTCTTC; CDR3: CASSKTGGGAGEQFF
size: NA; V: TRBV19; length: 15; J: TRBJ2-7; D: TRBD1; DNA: TGTGCCAGTAGTCATACGGACAGGGTTCCCTACGAGCAGTACTTC; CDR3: CASSHTDRVPYEQYF
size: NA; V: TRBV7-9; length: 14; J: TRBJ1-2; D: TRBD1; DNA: TGTGCCAGCAGCTTAGCGGTGGACAGGGGTGGCTACACCTTC; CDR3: CASSLAVDRGGYTF
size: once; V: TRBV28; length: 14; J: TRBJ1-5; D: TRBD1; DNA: TGTGCCAGCAGTGAGAACAGGGGCGGTAGGCCCCAGCATTTT; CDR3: CASSENRGGRPQHF
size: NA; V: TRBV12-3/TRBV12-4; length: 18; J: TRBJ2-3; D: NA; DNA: TGTGCCAGCACCCCTCTACCCACGGGACCCGCTAGGGCAGATACGCAGTATTTT; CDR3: CASTPLPTGPARADTQYF
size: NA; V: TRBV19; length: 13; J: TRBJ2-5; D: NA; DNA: TGTGCCAGTGGCCAGGGGTTCGGAGAGACCCAGTACTTC; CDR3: CASGQGFGETQYF
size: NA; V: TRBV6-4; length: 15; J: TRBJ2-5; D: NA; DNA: TGTGCCAGCAGTGACGGGTTGGGGGACCAAGAGACCCAGTACTTC; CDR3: CASSDGLGDQETQYF
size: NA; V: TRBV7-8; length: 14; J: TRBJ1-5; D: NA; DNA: TGTGCCAGCAGCTTAGCATCGGGGGCCCAGCCCCAGCATTTT; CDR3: CASSLASGAQPQHF
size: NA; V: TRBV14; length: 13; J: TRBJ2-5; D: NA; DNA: TGTGCCAGCAGCCAAGTTCTGGGCGAGACCCAGTACTTC; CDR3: CASSQVLGETQYF
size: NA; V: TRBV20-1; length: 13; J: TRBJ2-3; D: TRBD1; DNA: TGCAGTGCTAGGGGGACAGGGTCAGATACGCAGTATTTT; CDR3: CSARGTGSDTQYF
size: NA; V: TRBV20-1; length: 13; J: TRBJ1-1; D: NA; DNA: TGCAGTGCTAGAATGGTGGTGGGCACTAAAGCTTTCTTT; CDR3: CSARMVVGTKAFF
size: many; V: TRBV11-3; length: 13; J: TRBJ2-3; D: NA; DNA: TGTGCCAGCAGCTTAGACTACACAGATACGCAGTATTTT; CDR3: CASSLDYTDTQYF
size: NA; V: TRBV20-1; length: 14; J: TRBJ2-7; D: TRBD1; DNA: TGCAGTGCTACGCGGACAGGGGTTTTCCACGAGCAGTACTTC; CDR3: CSATRTGVFHEQYF
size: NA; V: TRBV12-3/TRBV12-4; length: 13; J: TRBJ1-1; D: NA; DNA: TGTGCCAGCAGTTTAAAAGGGTGGGCTGAAGCTTTCTTT; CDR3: CASSLKGWAEAFF
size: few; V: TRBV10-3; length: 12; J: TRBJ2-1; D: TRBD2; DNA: TGTGCCATCAGCGGACTAGCGAATGAGCAGTTCTTC; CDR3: CAISGLANEQFF
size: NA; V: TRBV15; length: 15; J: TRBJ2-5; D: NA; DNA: TGTGCCACCAGCCTTAGCGGCGGAGCCCAAGAGACCCAGTACTTC; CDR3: CATSLSGGAQETQYF
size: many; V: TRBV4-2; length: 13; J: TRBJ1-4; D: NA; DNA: TGTGCCAGCAGCCAAGAGTCGTTTGAAAAACTGTTTTTT; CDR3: CASSQESFEKLFF
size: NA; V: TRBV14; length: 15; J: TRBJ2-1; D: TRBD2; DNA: TGTGCCAGCAGACAAGAGACTAGCGGGATGGATGAGCAGTTCTTC; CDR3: CASRQETSGMDEQFF
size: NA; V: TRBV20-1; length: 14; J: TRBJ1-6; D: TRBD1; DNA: TGCAGTGCTAGACCGGGACAGCTGAATTCACCCCTCCACTTT; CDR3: CSARPGQLNSPLHF
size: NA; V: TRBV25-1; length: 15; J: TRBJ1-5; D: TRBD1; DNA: TGTGCCAGCAGTGGGGACTGGGGGACAGCCGCCCCCCAGCATTTT; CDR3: CASSGDWGTAAPQHF
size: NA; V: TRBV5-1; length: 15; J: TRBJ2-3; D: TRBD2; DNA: TGCGCCAGCAGCAGCATAGCGGGAGGGACAGATACGCAGTATTTT; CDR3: CASSSIAGGTDTQYF
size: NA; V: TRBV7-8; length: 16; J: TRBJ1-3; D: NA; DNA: TGTGCCAGCAGCTTAGAGGGACATCTCTCTGGAAACACCATATATTTT; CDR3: CASSLEGHLSGNTIYF
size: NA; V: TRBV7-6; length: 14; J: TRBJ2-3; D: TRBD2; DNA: TGTGCCAGCAGCCGCGGGGGGGCCACAGATACGCAGTATTTT; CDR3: CASSRGGATDTQYF
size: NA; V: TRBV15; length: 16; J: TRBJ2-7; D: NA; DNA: TGTGCCACCAGCAGAGATCGGCCGGTCTGGACCTACGAGCAGTACTTC; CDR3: CATSRDRPVWTYEQYF
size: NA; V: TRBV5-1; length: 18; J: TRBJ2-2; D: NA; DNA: TGCGCCAGCAGCTTGGGGGGGCTAGCCTGGCCGTACACCGGGGAGCTGTTTTTT; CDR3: CASSLGGLAWPYTGELFF
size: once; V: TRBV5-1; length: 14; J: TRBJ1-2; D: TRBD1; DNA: TGCGCCAGCAGCTCGAGGACAGGGCACTATGGCTACACCTTC; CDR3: CASSSRTGHYGYTF
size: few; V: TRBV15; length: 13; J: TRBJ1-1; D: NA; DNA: TGTGCCACCAGCATAGGCGGAGACACTGAAGCTTTCTTT; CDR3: CATSIGGDTEAFF
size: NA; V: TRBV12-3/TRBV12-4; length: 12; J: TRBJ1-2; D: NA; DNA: TGTGCCAGCACGGAGGGAAACTATGGCTACACCTTC; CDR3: CASTEGNYGYTF
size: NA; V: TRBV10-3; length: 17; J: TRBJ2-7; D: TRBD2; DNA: TGTGCCATCAGATCCTCGGGACTAGCGGGGGCTGCCTACGAGCAGTACTTC; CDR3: CAIRSSGLAGAAYEQYF
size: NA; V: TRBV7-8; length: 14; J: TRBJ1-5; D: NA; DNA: TGTGCCAGCAGCTTATCAGGGATCTATCAGCCCCAGCATTTT; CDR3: CASSLSGIYQPQHF
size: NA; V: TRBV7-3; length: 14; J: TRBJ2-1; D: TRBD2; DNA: TGTGCCAGCAGCGTAGGCGGGAGGGGGGATGAGCAGTTCTTC; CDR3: CASSVGGRGDEQFF